The 17 T cell receptor beta chains below all came from one sample that was sequenced in a study of cytomegalovirus exposure and HLA in healthy donors. Use of 60 Vbeta and 13 Jbeta primers characterized the PCR. Some clones are missing from TCRdb's copy, which holds only in-frame ones; the method was immunoSEQ multiplex PCR. Counted here are hundreds of thousands of clones, roughly 68% occurring once; the ten biggest clones make up 2.6%. Sequenced: PBMCs. The receptors come from a man aged 40-49 years in good health and CMV-seropositive.

The chain couples TRBV7-9 to TRBJ1-2; D is uncertain. Germline CDR1 reads SEHNR; CDR2 reads FQNEAQ (reference sequence). V lost 1 base, J lost 2 bases, and 5 bases lay in between. The CDR3 is made up of 13 amino acids. CDR3 region: CASSLVGNYGYTF. The CDR3 DNA reads TGTGCCAGCAGCTTAGTTGGCAACTATGGCTACACCTTC.

This chain uses TRBV19 with TRBJ2-2; unclear D gene. V was pared by 3 bases and J by 4 bases, with 9 bases between. Per germline, CDR1 LNHDA and CDR2 SQIVND (reference sequence). CDR3 length: 14 amino acids. CDR3 residues: CASSMPYSTGELFF. CDR3 nucleotide sequence: TGTGCCAGTAGTATGCCCTACAGCACCGGGGAGCTGTTTTTT.

The chain couples TRBV2 to TRBJ1-5; TRBD1 is a possible D gene (6 bases). The V gene lost 6 bases and the J gene lost 2 bases, with 14 bases spanning the gap. The CDR3 loop spans 15 amino acids. Germline loops: CDR1 SNHLY, CDR2 FYNNEI. The CDR3 spells CASSATGLGNQPQHF. CDR3 DNA sequence: TGTGCCAGCAGCGCAACAGGGCTTGGCAATCAGCCCCAGCATTTT.

This clone was counted between two and nine times. The DNA of the CDR3 is TGTGCCAGCAGCGTAGACAGGAACACTGAAGCTTTCTTT. It is translated as CASSVDRNTEAFF. The J gene is TRBJ1-1, the V gene TRBV9; D is unresolved. In germline, CDR1 is SGDLS, CDR2 YYNGEE. V was clipped by 0 bases and J by 1 base, with 4 bases between them. The CDR3 is made up of 13 amino acids.

V is TRBV4-2 and J is TRBJ2-3; possibly TRBD2 for D (7 bases). Trimming shortened V by 3 bases and J by 2 bases, and 15 bases separated the two germline ends. The CDR3 length is 16 residues. Germline CDR1 is LGHNA and CDR2 is YNFKEQ. As DNA, the CDR3 is TGTGCCAGCAGCCACCTAGACGGGGGGCTCACAGATACGCAGTATTTT. Its protein product is CASSHLDGGLTDTQYF.

Remarks on this clone: Sequence at one end of the junction differs from germline and may be a read error. V gene TRBV9 combines with J gene TRBJ2-7; 9 nucleotides align to TRBD2. Germline V gene sequence: CDR1 SGDLS, CDR2 YYNGEE. This CDR3 is built from 14 residues. Written as DNA, the CDR3 is TGTGCCAGCGGCGTAGCAGCGGGGGGCTACGAGCAGTACTTC. It codes for CASGVAAGGYEQYF.

This chain joins TRBV5-1 and TRBJ2-2; D might be TRBD1 (7 bases). Trimming took off 4 bases at V and 5 bases at J, with 15 bases between the two ends. The CDR3 contains 15 residues. From germline, CDR1 is SGHRS and CDR2 YFSETQ. The CDR3, as DNA: TGCGCCAGCAGCCGATCGACAGGGAGGACCGGGGAGCTGTTTTTT. Translated: CASSRSTGRTGELFF.

The rearrangement joins TRBV18 to TRBJ1-2; TRBD1 matches 8 bases. The CDR3 totals 13 residues. Unmatched junction bases numbered 4, after V lost 4 bases and J lost 6 bases. Germline CDR1 reads KGHSH; CDR2 reads LQKENI. The CDR3 here is CASSRTGTDGYTF. The CDR3 DNA reads as TGTGCCAGCTCACGGACAGGGACTGATGGCTACACCTTC. Full variable domain (remainder filled in from reference TRBV18 and TRBJ1-2): NAGVMQNPRHLVRRRGQEARLRCSPMKGHSHVYWYRQLPEEGLKFMVYLQKENIIDESGMPKERFSAEFPKEGPSILRIQQVVRGDSAAYFCASSRTGTDGYTFGSGTRLTVV.

This chain links TRBV4-1 with TRBJ1-2; 11 positions match TRBD1. The CDR3 totals 17 residues. Germline V gives CDR1 MGHRA, CDR2 YSYEKL. With 4 bases clipped from V and 7 bases from J, the junction kept 14 bases outside the gene matches. The CDR3 DNA is TGCGCCAGCAGCCTATTTGGACAGGGGGCATCAGAGGGTGGCTACACCTTC. Protein sequence: CASSLFGQGASEGGYTF.

This clone was observed a single time. Here the CDR3 reads CASSRSGGSADTQYF. The CDR3 DNA reads as TGTGCCAGCAGTCGAAGCGGGGGAAGCGCAGATACGCAGTATTTT. This chain connects TRBV6-5 to TRBJ2-3; 8 bases are a match to TRBD2. Germline CDR1 MNHEY, CDR2 SVGAGI. V shed 5 bases and J 4 bases; nucleotides not matched to a gene: 8. The CDR3 totals 15 residues.

The chain employs TRBV23-1 and TRBJ2-7; D possibly corresponds to TRBD2 (6 bases). TRBV23-1 is filed as an ORF, its function uncertain. The CDR3 sequence is 16 residues long. V was pared by 0 bases and J by 2 bases, with 14 bases between. The CDR3 loop is CASSQSGGMVPYEQYF. DNA of the CDR3: TGCGCCAGCAGTCAATCGGGGGGTATGGTTCCCTACGAGCAGTACTTC.

The rearrangement uses TRBV5-1 and TRBJ2-2, with 15 bases aligning to TRBD2. Germline values: CDR1 SGHRS, CDR2 YFSETQ. J was trimmed by 0 bases and V by 4 bases; bases with no gene match: 4. This CDR3 has 18 amino acids. CDR3 residues: CASSPRTSGGANTGELFF. The CDR3 DNA sequence: TGCGCCAGCAGCCCACGGACTAGCGGGGGGGCGAACACCGGGGAGCTGTTTTTT.

The chain recombines TRBV9 with TRBJ1-2; D is unclear. From germline, CDR1 is SGDLS and CDR2 YYNGEE. CDR3 length: 15 amino acids. The ends were cut back, 0 bases at V and 2 bases at J, with 11 bases in the middle. CDR3 loop: CASSVAEGPNYGYTF. For the CDR3, the DNA is TGTGCCAGCAGCGTAGCCGAGGGCCCCAACTATGGCTACACCTTC.

The chain combines TRBV7-8 with TRBJ2-5, with TRBD2 matching 9 bases. Germline V CDR1 and CDR2: SGHVS, FQNEAQ. V lost 2 bases to trimming and J lost 4 bases; unmatched junction nucleotides: 8. This CDR3 has 16 residues. The CDR3 reads CASSLFPSGARETQYF. As DNA, the CDR3 is TGTGCCAGCAGCTTATTTCCTAGCGGGGCTCGAGAGACCCAGTACTTC.

This chain uses TRBV7-2 with TRBJ2-7; 7 positions agree with TRBD1. Germline V gene data show CDR1 as SGHTA and CDR2 as FQGNSA. The J segment lost 7 bases and the V segment lost 4 bases, leaving 7 bases of the junction unmatched. The CDR3 has 13 residues. The CDR3 protein is CASSWTGLTEQYF. The CDR3 region has the DNA TGTGCCAGCAGCTGGACAGGCCTGACGGAGCAGTACTTC.

V gene TRBV19 combines with J gene TRBJ2-6, with D perhaps TRBD1 (6 bases). V lost 6 bases, J lost 1 base, and 25 bases lay in between. The CDR3 loop spans 20 amino acids. CDR1 is LNHDA, CDR2 SQIVND, per germline (reference sequence). The CDR3 sequence: CASSAPIDRIYQSGANVLTF. CDR3 DNA sequence: TGTGCCAGTAGCGCCCCCATTGACAGGATTTACCAGTCTGGGGCCAACGTCCTGACTTTC.

The J gene is TRBJ1-2, the V gene TRBV29-1; 8 nucleotides line up with TRBD1. Germline CDR1 SQVTM, CDR2 ANQGSEA. The CDR3 is 15 residues long. V was clipped by 1 base and J by 2 bases; unmatched bases: 6. CDR3 DNA: TGCAGCGTTGAAGGCCCAGGGGGCCCAAACTATGGCTACACCTTC. Protein sequence: CSVEGPGGPNYGYTF. Supplemented by reference TRBV29-1 and TRBJ1-2, the full variable domain reads SAVISQKPSRDICQRGTSLTIQCQVDSQVTMMFWYRQQPGQSLTLIATANQGSEATYESGFVIDKFPISRPNLTFSTLTVSNMSPEDSSIYLCSVEGPGGPNYGYTFGSGTRLTVV.